The 9 T cell receptor beta chains below all came from one sample that was sequenced in a study of blood T cell repertoires in COVID-19. Measured with immunoSEQ multiplex PCR; TCRdb has only the in-frame clones, and not every one. The sample has 200,000 to 250,000 clones; roughly four fifths are singletons. The sample comprised PBMCs or T cells enriched from blood (not recorded which). The origin of the receptors is a man between 60 and 70 years old who had recovered from COVID-19.

The chain links TRBV18 to TRBJ2-3; 9 bases fit TRBD2. The CDR3 length is 16 residues. Trimming took 3 bases from V and 5 from J; bases not matched to a gene: 9. Looked up from germline, CDR1 is KGHSH and CDR2 is LQKENI. CDR3 loop: CASSPPPRGGVDTQYF. CDR3 sequence (DNA): TGTGCCAGCTCACCCCCGCCGCGGGGGGGCGTAGATACGCAGTATTTT. Based on the CDR3 plus reference TRBV18 and TRBJ2-3, the full variable domain is NAGVMQNPRHLVRRRGQEARLRCSPMKGHSHVYWYRQLPEEGLKFMVYLQKENIIDESGMPKERFSAEFPKEGPSILRIQQVVRGDSAAYFCASSPPPRGGVDTQYFGPGTRLTVL.

The J gene is TRBJ1-5, the V gene TRBV5-8, with D possibly being TRBD1 (6 bases). Germline CDR1 is SGHTS and CDR2 is YDEGEE. The CDR3 is 16 residues long. The germline V and J ends were trimmed by 4 bases and 2 bases, with 16 bases remaining between them. CDR3 sequence reads: CASSLSTGLRNQPQHF. For the CDR3, the DNA is TGTGCCAGCAGCCTATCCACAGGGCTTCGCAATCAGCCCCAGCATTTT.

The chain employs TRBV7-2 and TRBJ2-3; D is perhaps TRBD2 (5 bases). CDR3 size: 14 residues. Germline lookup yields CDR1 SGHTA and CDR2 FQGNSA. V was cut by 1 base and J by 4 bases, with 9 bases left in between. Here the CDR3 reads CASSLEAGPDTQYF. CDR3 sequence (DNA): TGTGCCAGCAGCTTAGAGGCGGGCCCAGATACGCAGTATTTT.

This chain connects TRBV3-1 (or the pseudogene TRBV3-2) to TRBJ1-1; D is unclear. The CDR3 has 14 residues. With 5 bases removed from V and 2 bases from J, the gap between germline ends came to 12 bases. Per the germline V gene, CDR1 is LGHDT and CDR2 is YNNKEL (reference sequence). CDR3 nucleotide sequence: TGTGCCAGCAGCATTCGGCAGCGAAACACTGAAGCTTTCTTT. Translation: CASSIRQRNTEAFF.

This sequence joins TRBV7-2 and TRBJ2-7; 8 nucleotides match TRBD1. Germline V CDR1 and CDR2: SGHTA, FQGNSA. With 4 bases clipped from V and 5 bases from J, the junction kept 7 bases outside the gene matches. The CDR3 length is 14 residues. The CDR3 DNA follows: TGTGCCAGCAGCTCATTGACAGGGGCCCACGAGCAGTACTTC. Protein: CASSSLTGAHEQYF.

The chain carries TRBV29-1 and TRBJ2-6; D possibly corresponds to TRBD1 (5 bases). The CDR3 is 13 residues long. V was pared by 6 bases and J by 0 bases, with 6 bases between. Germline lookup yields CDR1 SQVTM and CDR2 ANQGSEA. CDR3: CSVTDSGANVLTF. The CDR3 DNA reads TGCAGCGTGACAGACTCTGGGGCCAACGTCCTGACTTTC.

CDR3 DNA sequence: TGTGCCAGCAGCAAAGAGGCAGGGGTCTATGGCTACACCTTC. Its translation is CASSKEAGVYGYTF. The chain is built from TRBV21-1 and TRBJ1-2; TRBD1, the table's D call, was not compared with the DNA. TRBV21-1 is a known pseudogene. CDR3 length: 14 amino acids.

This chain connects TRBV9 to TRBJ2-2, with D unclear. V was shortened by 5 bases and J by 7 bases, with 12 bases between the two germline ends. The CDR3 spans 13 residues. Germline V CDR1 and CDR2: SGDLS, YYNGEE. CDR3 in DNA: TGTGCCAGCAGTCGAGAGCCGGGCGGGGAGCTGTTTTTT. It specifies CASSREPGGELFF. Together with reference TRBV9 and TRBJ2-2, the CDR3 gives the full variable domain: DSGVTQTPKHLITATGQRVTLRCSPRSGDLSVYWYQQSLDQGLQFLIQYYNGEERAKGNILERFSAQQFPDLHSELNLSSLELGDSALYFCASSREPGGELFFGEGSRLTVL.

The rearrangement links TRBV7-2 to TRBJ2-1; TRBD1 matches at 11 bases. V shed 4 bases, J shed 10 bases, and the junction held 9 bases outside the gene matches. This CDR3 spans 15 amino acids. In germline, CDR1 is SGHTA, CDR2 FQGNSA. The CDR3 is CASSSTRDRGNEQFF. The CDR3 DNA reads as TGTGCCAGCAGCTCCACCCGGGACAGGGGGAACGAGCAGTTCTTC.